These 10 T cell receptor beta chains were all obtained from the same sample, sequenced in a study of OX40 agonist ivuxolimab in advanced cancers. Profiled with immunoSEQ multiplex PCR; TCRdb holds only in-frame clones, not every one. The sample lists over 80,000 clones, over 65% occurring once. Sequencing was performed on CD4+ or CD8+ T cells sorted from blood, taken in a trial of the OX40 agonist ivuxolimab. The receptors were sampled from an adult with an advanced solid tumor such as melanoma, head and neck, liver or kidney cancer.

This chain joins TRBV6-1 and TRBJ2-7, with unresolved D. CDR1 and CDR2 from the germline V gene are MNHNS and SASEGT. The CDR3 length is 11 residues. Trimming took off 1 base at V and 6 bases at J, with 4 bases between the two ends. The CDR3 reads CASSEVREQYF. CDR3 sequence (DNA): TGTGCCAGCAGTGAAGTCCGCGAGCAGTACTTC.

The chain employs TRBV6-6 and TRBJ2-7; D is unclear. Trimming cost V 0 bases and J 7 bases, with 7 bases left between them. The V gene's germline CDR1 is MNHNY and CDR2 SVGAGI (reference sequence). The CDR3 contains 12 residues. CDR3 in DNA: TGTGCCAGCAGTTACTCGGATCGGGAGCAGTACTTC. Translating gives CASSYSDREQYF.

Only a few counts were recorded for this clone. The DNA of the CDR3 is TGTGCCAGCAGCAGTGACGGGGCGGGCAATCAGCCCCAGCATTTT. Residues: CASSSDGAGNQPQHF. This chain links TRBV7-9 with TRBJ1-5; D might be TRBD1 (5 bases). This CDR3 contains 15 residues. V dropped 5 bases and J dropped 2 bases, with 13 bases sitting between them. CDR1 and CDR2 (germline): SEHNR, FQNEAQ (reference sequence).

The chain carries TRBV7-9 and TRBJ2-7, with TRBD2 as a possible D gene (5 bases). V lost 5 bases, J lost 6 bases, and 14 bases lay in between. There are 13 residues in the CDR3. In germline, CDR1 is SEHNR, CDR2 FQNEAQ (reference sequence). CDR3 sequence reads: CASSPGVVAEQYF. In nucleotides, the CDR3 is TGTGCCAGCAGCCCCGGGGTGGTAGCCGAGCAGTACTTC.

The table lists this clone with a few counts. V gene TRBV7-6 combines with J gene TRBJ1-5; D might be TRBD1 (6 bases). Germline V gives CDR1 SGHVS, CDR2 FNYEAQ. V lost 1 base, J lost 3 bases, and 10 bases lay in between. This CDR3 is built from 15 residues. Here the CDR3 DNA reads TGTGCCAGCAGCTTAGAACAGGGCTTCAATCAGCCCCAGCATTTT. Protein sequence: CASSLEQGFNQPQHF.

This clone has just a few counts. This rearrangement joins TRBV6-5 to TRBJ1-6; D is unclear. The ends were cut back, 8 bases at V and 9 bases at J, with 17 bases in the middle. The germline CDR1 and CDR2 sequences are MNHEY and SVGAGI. This CDR3 is built from 14 residues. In nucleotides, the CDR3 is TGTGCCAGCGGCGGGCGGAGTTCCAGTTCACCCCTCCACTTT. Encoded protein: CASGGRSSSSPLHF.

V usage is TRBV6-5 and J usage is TRBJ2-3; D is uncertain. CDR1 and CDR2 (germline): MNHEY, SVGAGI. Trimming took off 0 bases at V and 6 bases at J, with 7 bases between the two ends. The CDR3 has 13 residues. The CDR3 reads CASSYSIGDTQYF. CDR3 coding DNA: TGTGCCAGCAGTTACTCGATCGGGGATACGCAGTATTTT.

The rearrangement uses TRBV2 and TRBJ2-7, with D unresolved. The V and J ends lost 4 bases and 7 bases respectively, with 11 bases between them. Germline values: CDR1 SNHLY, CDR2 FYNNEI. CDR3 length equals 12 residues. The CDR3 DNA sequence: TGTGCCAGCAGTGCGTCTGGCCCTGAGCAGTACTTC. Translated: CASSASGPEQYF.

This sequence joins TRBV9 and TRBJ2-1; 8 bases are shared with TRBD1. CDR1 is SGDLS and CDR2 is YYNGEE in the germline V gene. The CDR3 has 13 residues. J was trimmed by 12 bases and V by 0 bases; bases with no gene match: 5. Here the CDR3 reads CASSVGGTGGQFF. In DNA, the CDR3 is TGTGCCAGCAGCGTAGGGGGGACAGGAGGGCAGTTCTTC.

The chain uses TRBV7-9 and TRBJ2-5; D is ambiguous. With 3 bases removed from V and 5 bases from J, the gap between germline ends came to 10 bases. In germline, CDR1 is SEHNR, CDR2 FQNEAQ (reference sequence). The length of the CDR3 is 13 residues. The CDR3 region is CASSLLGWETQYF. As DNA, the CDR3 is TGTGCCAGCAGCTTGCTGGGGTGGGAGACCCAGTACTTC. The full variable domain, in which reference TRBV7-9 and TRBJ2-5 provide the parts outside the CDR3, is DTGVSQNPRHKITKRGQNVTFRCDPISEHNRLYWYRQTLGQGPEFLTYFQNEAQLEKSRLLSDRFSAERPKGSFSTLEIQRTEQGDSAMYLCASSLLGWETQYFGPGTRLLVL.